This TCR beta chain was captured in a study of OX40 agonist ivuxolimab in advanced cancers. Study at large: The study gave patients intravenous ivuxolimab at 0.01 to 10 mg/kg every 2 weeks.

V gave up 3 bases and J gave up 5 bases; unmatched junction bases: 8. The CDR3 has 16 amino acids. Germline CDR1 LGHNA, CDR2 YNFKEQ. The protocol was immunoSEQ multiplex PCR, while the TCRdb copy is restricted to in-frame clones and leaves out a portion. The sample shows 55,000 to 80,000 clones, about 86% of them seen only once. The sample here was CD4+ or CD8+ T cells sorted from blood, taken in a trial of the OX40 agonist ivuxolimab. V and J are TRBV4-2 and TRBJ2-1; TRBD2 aligns across 9 bases. The receptor comes from an adult with an advanced solid tumor such as melanoma, head and neck, liver or kidney cancer. CDR3 in amino acids: CASSQARGGRDNEQFF. The CDR3, as DNA: TGTGCCAGCAGCCAGGCGCGGGGGGGCCGGGACAATGAGCAGTTCTTC.